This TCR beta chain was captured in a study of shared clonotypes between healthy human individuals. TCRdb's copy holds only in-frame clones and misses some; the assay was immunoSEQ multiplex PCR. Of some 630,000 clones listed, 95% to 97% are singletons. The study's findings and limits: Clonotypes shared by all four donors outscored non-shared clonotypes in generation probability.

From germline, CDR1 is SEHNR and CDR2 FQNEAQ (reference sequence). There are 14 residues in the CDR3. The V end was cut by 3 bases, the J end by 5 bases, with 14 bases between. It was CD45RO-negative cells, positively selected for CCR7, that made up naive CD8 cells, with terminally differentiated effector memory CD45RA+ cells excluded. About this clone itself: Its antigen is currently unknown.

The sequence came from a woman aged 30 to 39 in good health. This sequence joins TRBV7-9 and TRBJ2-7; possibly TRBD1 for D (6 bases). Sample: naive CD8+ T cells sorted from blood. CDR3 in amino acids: CASSFDSGVNEQYF. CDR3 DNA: TGTGCCAGCAGCTTTGATTCAGGGGTGAACGAGCAGTACTTC.